This T cell receptor (beta chain) was obtained from a study of human T cells and chemical hapten exposure (TCRdb year 2021). About the investigation overall: Libraries were combined into a pool for sequencing, and differences in TCR yield between samples came mainly from small differences in library volumes within the pool. This study followed changes in the peripheral blood TCR repertoire in vivo during primary and secondary sensitization of alopecia patients to the hapten diphenylcyclopropenone (DPC).

There are 14 amino acids in the CDR3, from cysteine to phenylalanine inclusive. Only the CDR3 DNA is retained, 42 bases long and in frame from the first base. The germline V gene encodes CDR1 LGHNA and CDR2 YNFKEQ. V ends up 3 bases short and J 6 bases short, with an unmatched junction base count of 7. During library preparation, unique molecular identifiers were attached to individual cDNA molecules so that TCRs could be counted in a quantitative, reproducible way. For every blood RNA sample, sequencing covered both the TCR alpha and TCR beta chains. The original pipeline was this. The median number of TCRs per sample was over 95,000, ranging from roughly 23,224 to 690,600. V, J and CDR3 annotation of the TCR reads was carried out using the Decombinator software suite. To make PS versus PT1 abundance plots, every sample was subsampled to the same number of TCRs (28,000). TCRs were defined as expanded if absent before sensitization and observed at least eight times at the 2-week time point. TCRdb took the public reads, trimmed them with fastp at Q25, ran MiXCR for clone calling and kept in-frame beta chains. Here each entry gathers all rows of one CDR3 protein and keeps the most common genes and DNA. The V and J calls, along with clone size, are taken from TCRdb and not from the paper's own processing. For this sample the table gives about 120,000 distinct CDR3 sequences, of which approximately 9% were detected only once. Around 1.5% of the sample is in the top ten clones.

This clonotype showed up many times. Its antigen is currently not known. No base qualities exist here, and no much larger clone lies one base off it. Study-wide conclusions, independent of this receptor: Repeated subsampling changed both the strength of the expansion versus patch-test correlation and the threshold at which that correlation became significant. No change with DPC sensitization was found in the number of TCRs above 1 in 1000 frequency, and no evidence of global repertoire structure alterations was found.

Total RNA was isolated from unfractionated whole blood collected in Tempus Blood RNA tubes. Five or six healthy volunteers acted as controls for TCR sequencing and had blood drawn at day 0, 2 weeks and 6 weeks. Sample: whole blood. The V gene is TRBV4-2 and the J gene is TRBJ2-7; TRBD2 aligns with 8 central bases. This clonotype was obtained from a human donor in good health. Some clones in this sample may be carry-over from other donors' samples. Donor details come from another sample of the same person, matched by shared clones. The CDR3 region has the sequence CASSQFGLAGEQYF. The nucleotide sequence reads TGTGCCAGCAGCCAGTTCGGACTAGCAGGCGAGCAGTACTTC.